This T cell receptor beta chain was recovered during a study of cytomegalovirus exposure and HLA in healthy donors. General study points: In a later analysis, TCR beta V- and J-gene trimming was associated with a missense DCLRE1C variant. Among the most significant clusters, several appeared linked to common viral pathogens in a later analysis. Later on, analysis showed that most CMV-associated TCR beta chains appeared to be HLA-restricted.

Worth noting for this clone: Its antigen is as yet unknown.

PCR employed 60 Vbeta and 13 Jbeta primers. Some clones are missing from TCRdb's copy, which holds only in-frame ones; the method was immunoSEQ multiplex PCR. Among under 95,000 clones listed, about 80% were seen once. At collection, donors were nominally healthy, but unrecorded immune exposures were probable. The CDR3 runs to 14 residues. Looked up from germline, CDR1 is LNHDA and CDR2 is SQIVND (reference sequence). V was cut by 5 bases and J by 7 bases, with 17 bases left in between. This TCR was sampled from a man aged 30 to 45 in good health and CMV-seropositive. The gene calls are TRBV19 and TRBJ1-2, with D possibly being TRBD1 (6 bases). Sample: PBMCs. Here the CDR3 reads CASSPQQGLGGYTF. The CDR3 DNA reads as TGTGCCAGTAGTCCTCAGCAGGGGCTCGGTGGCTACACCTTC.